Included here is one TCR beta chain sequence, with context. This sample was included in a study of blood T cell repertoires in COVID-19. Background on the study: T cells, B-cell-depleted T cells, or PBMCs provided the cDNA or gDNA that served as material.

Authors' analysis steps: Nucleated cell number was recorded as an estimate derived from reference gene primer amplification. Some clones are missing from TCRdb's copy, which holds only in-frame ones; the method was immunoSEQ multiplex PCR. From that table come the V and J calls and clone size; the DNA was used to work out D and trimming. Of 250,000 to 400,000 clones listed, 90% are singletons. The CDR3 is made up of 15 amino acids. J was trimmed by 5 bases and V by 1 base; bases with no gene match: 6. In germline, CDR1 is LGHDT, CDR2 YNNKEL (reference sequence). The source of this sequence is a woman in her twenties or thirties with COVID-19, enrolled during active disease. The source material was peripheral blood. The rearrangement joins TRBV3-1 (or the pseudogene TRBV3-2) to TRBJ2-5, with 8 bases fitting TRBD2. CDR3 sequence (DNA): TGTGCCAGCAGCCAAGGCCCGGGAGGGCTGGAGACCCAGTACTTC. Translation: CASSQGPGGLETQYF.